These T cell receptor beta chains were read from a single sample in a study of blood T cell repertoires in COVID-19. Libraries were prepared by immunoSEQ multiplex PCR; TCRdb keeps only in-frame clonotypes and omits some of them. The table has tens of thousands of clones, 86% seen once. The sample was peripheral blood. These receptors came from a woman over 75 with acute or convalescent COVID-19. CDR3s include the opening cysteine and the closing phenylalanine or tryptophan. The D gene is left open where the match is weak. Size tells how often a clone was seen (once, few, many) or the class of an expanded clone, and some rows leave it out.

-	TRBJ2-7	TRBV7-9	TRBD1	CASSHGTGDYEQYF	TGTGCCAGCAGCCACGGGACAGGAGACTACGAGCAGTACTTC
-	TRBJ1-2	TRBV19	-	CASSIDLAYGYTF	TGTGCCAGTAGTATAGATTTGGCTTATGGCTACACCTTC
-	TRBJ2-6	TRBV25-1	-	CACRGDRNVLTF	TGTGCTTGTCGCGGCGACCGCAACGTCCTGACTTTC
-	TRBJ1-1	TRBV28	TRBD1	CASNPGGMGNTEAFF	TGTGCCAGCAATCCAGGGGGGATGGGGAACACTGAAGCTTTCTTT
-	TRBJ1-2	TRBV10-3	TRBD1	CAITTDRDYGYTF	TGTGCCATCACCACCGACAGGGACTATGGCTACACCTTC
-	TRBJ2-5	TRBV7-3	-	CASSFQGGIQETQYF	TGTGCCAGCAGCTTCCAGGGGGGAATCCAAGAGACCCAGTACTTC
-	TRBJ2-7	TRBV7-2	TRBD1	CASNRGRNHEQYF	TGTGCCAGCAACAGGGGGCGCAACCACGAGCAGTACTTC
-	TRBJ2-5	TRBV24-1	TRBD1	CATSDSRGLETQYF	TGTGCCACCAGTGATTCGAGGGGGCTGGAGACCCAGTACTTC
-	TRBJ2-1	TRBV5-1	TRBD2	CASSPGPSGGRNEQFF	TGCGCCAGCAGCCCCGGACCATCGGGGGGGCGGAATGAGCAGTTCTTC
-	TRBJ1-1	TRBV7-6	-	CASSPLWGTRNTEAFF	TGTGCCAGCAGCCCGTTGTGGGGGACAAGGAACACTGAAGCTTTCTTT
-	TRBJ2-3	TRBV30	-	CASRPQRTDTQYF	TGTGCCTCCAGACCCCAGCGAACAGATACGCAGTATTTT
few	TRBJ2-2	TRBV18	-	CASSPPTGDTGELFF	TGTGCCAGCTCACCCCCTACAGGAGACACCGGGGAGCTGTTTTTT
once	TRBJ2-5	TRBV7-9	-	CASSSRGSGLQETQYF	TGTGCCAGCAGCTCCCGGGGTAGCGGATTACAAGAGACCCAGTACTTC
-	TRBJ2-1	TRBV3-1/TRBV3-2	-	CASSQDGSYNEQFF	TGTGCCAGCAGCCAAGATGGCAGTTACAATGAGCAGTTCTTC
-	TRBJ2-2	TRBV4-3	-	CASSQVRRGELFF	TGCGCCAGCAGCCAAGTGAGGCGCGGGGAGCTGTTTTTT
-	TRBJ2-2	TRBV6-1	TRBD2	CASRPAGSNTGELFF	TGTGCCAGCAGACCAGCGGGATCGAACACCGGGGAGCTGTTTTTT
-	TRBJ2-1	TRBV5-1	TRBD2	CASSFGTSGSFYNEQFF	TGCGCCAGCAGCTTCGGGACTAGCGGGAGTTTCTACAATGAGCAGTTCTTC
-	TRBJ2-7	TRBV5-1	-	CASSGAPTYEQYF	TGCGCCAGCAGCGGGGCGCCGACCTACGAGCAGTACTTC
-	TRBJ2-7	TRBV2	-	CASSLDRSSYEQYF	TGTGCCAGCAGTCTGGACAGATCCTCCTACGAGCAGTACTTC
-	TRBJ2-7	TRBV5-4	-	CASSRARGSSYEQYF	TGTGCCAGCAGCCGGGCTAGGGGGTCGTCCTACGAGCAGTACTTC
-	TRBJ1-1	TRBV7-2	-	CASSRGQSNTEAFF	TGTGCCAGCAGCAGAGGACAGAGCAACACTGAAGCTTTCTTT
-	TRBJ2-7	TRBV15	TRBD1	CATSRATGGPWEQYF	TGTGCCACCAGCAGGGCCACAGGGGGGCCTTGGGAGCAGTACTTC
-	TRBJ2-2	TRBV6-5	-	CASRRNTGELFF	TGTGCCAGCAGGAGGAACACCGGGGAGCTGTTTTTT
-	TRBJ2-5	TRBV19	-	CASSFGGETQYF	TGTGCCAGTAGCTTCGGGGGTGAGACCCAGTACTTC
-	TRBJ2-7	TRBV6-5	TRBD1	CASNRDRGYEQYF	TGTGCCAGCAACCGGGACAGGGGTTACGAGCAGTACTTC
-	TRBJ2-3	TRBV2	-	CASSEGANESTDTQYF	TGTGCCAGCAGTGAAGGGGCTAACGAAAGCACAGATACGCAGTATTTT
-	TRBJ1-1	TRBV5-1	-	CASSTSPGENTEAFF	TGCGCCAGCAGCACGTCTCCGGGAGAGAACACTGAAGCTTTCTTT
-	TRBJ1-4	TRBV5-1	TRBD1	CASSSAQGATNEKLFF	TGCGCCAGCAGCAGTGCACAGGGGGCCACTAATGAAAAACTGTTTTTT
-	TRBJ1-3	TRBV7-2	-	CASMLGRNTIYF	TGTGCCAGCATGCTCGGTAGAAACACCATATATTTT
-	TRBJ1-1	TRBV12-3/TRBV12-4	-	CASRLTGRAEAFF	TGTGCCAGCAGGTTAACGGGGAGGGCTGAAGCTTTCTTT
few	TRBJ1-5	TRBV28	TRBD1	CASYSYRGNYQPQHF	TGTGCCAGCTACTCATACAGGGGCAACTATCAGCCCCAGCATTTT
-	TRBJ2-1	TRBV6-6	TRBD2	CASSQGLAGVNEQFF	TGTGCCAGCAGCCAGGGACTAGCGGGGGTTAATGAGCAGTTCTTC
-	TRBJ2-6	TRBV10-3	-	CAISVRTESFSGANVLTF	TGTGCCATCAGTGTTCGGACAGAATCCTTCTCTGGGGCCAACGTCCTGACTTTC
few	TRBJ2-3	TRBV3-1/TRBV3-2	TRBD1	CASSPGGSADTQYF	TGTGCCAGCAGCCCAGGGGGCAGCGCCGATACGCAGTATTTT
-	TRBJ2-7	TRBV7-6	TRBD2	CASSLGVAGNEQYF	TGTGCCAGCAGCTTGGGGGTAGCGGGAAACGAGCAGTACTTC
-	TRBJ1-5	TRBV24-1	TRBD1	CATSDPGGPQHF	TGTGCCACCAGTGACCCAGGGGGTCCCCAGCATTTT
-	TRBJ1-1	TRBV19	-	CASSNTVNTEAFF	TGTGCCAGTAGCAATACAGTGAACACTGAAGCTTTCTTT
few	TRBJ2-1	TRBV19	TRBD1	CASSERQGAYDEQFF	TGTGCCAGTAGCGAGCGACAGGGGGCGTACGATGAGCAGTTCTTC
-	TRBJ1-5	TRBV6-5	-	CASRGGQYNQPQHF	TGTGCCAGCAGGGGCGGACAGTACAATCAGCCCCAGCATTTT
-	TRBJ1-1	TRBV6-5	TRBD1	CASSYRDRGLSEAFF	TGTGCCAGCAGTTACCGGGACAGGGGGCTGAGTGAAGCTTTCTTT
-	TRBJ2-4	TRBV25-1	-	CASSEYGDKNIQYF	TGTGCCAGCAGTGAATATGGAGACAAAAACATTCAGTACTTC
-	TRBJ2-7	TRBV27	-	CASSLTTDSYEQYF	TGTGCCAGCAGTTTGACGACAGACTCCTACGAGCAGTACTTC
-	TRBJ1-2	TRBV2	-	CASSEGQVYGYTF	TGTGCCAGCAGTGAGGGACAAGTCTATGGCTACACCTTC
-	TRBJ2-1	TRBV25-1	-	CASSDPRDPVSDEQFF	TGTGCCAGCAGTGATCCCCGGGATCCAGTCAGCGATGAGCAGTTCTTC
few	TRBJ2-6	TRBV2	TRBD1	CASRDRASSGANVLTF	TGTGCCAGCAGGGACAGGGCCTCCTCTGGGGCCAACGTCCTGACTTTC
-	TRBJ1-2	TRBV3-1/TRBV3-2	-	CASSHNGANYGYTF	TGTGCCAGCAGCCATAACGGAGCTAACTATGGCTACACCTTC
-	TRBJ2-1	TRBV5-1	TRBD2	CASSLVTSGGHEQFF	TGCGCCAGCAGCTTGGTGACTAGCGGGGGGCATGAGCAGTTCTTC